Described below is a single T cell receptor beta chain sequence and its context. The antigen is not known. CDR1 is SQVTM and CDR2 is ANQGSEA in the germline V gene. CDR3 length equals 14 residues. Trimming shortened V by 7 bases and J by 0 bases, and 16 bases separated the two germline ends. These data belong to a study of cytomegalovirus exposure and HLA in healthy donors. Study findings and constraints: Most TCR sequences were uncommon, yet certain public TCRs appeared in many donors. Associated with cytomegalovirus, according to the listing, were 164 TCR beta chains. The authors confirmed in vitro that three CMV-associated chains were specific for CMV antigens.

Here immunoSEQ multiplex PCR was the method, and the copy in TCRdb shows in-frame clones only, minus some. The sample lists under 250,000 clones, roughly 90% seen once, with around 13% in the top ten. The gene calls are TRBV29-1 and TRBJ2-7; D ambiguous. The source of this sequence is a man younger than 35 in good health and CMV-seropositive. The sequenced sample was PBMCs. For the CDR3, the DNA is TGCAGCGCTACCACCGCAATAAGCTCCTACGAGCAGTACTTC. Encoded protein: CSATTAISSYEQYF.